This entry concerns a single T cell receptor (beta chain). The data are from a study of OX40 agonist ivuxolimab in advanced cancers. On the study more broadly: Intravenous ivuxolimab was administered to patients every 2 weeks at 0.01 to 10 mg/kg. A history of anti-PD-1, anti-PD-L1 or anti-CTLA-4 therapy was acceptable, and approximately 41% had some.

Only in-frame clones appear in the TCRdb table, and some are missing; sequencing was by immunoSEQ multiplex PCR. The sample includes roughly 98,000 clones, approximately 83% of them seen just once. Trimming removed 4 bases from V and 2 bases from J, with 7 bases in between. The CDR3 totals 13 residues. Germline V CDR1 and CDR2: SGHVS, FQNEAQ. Source: CD4+ or CD8+ T cells sorted from blood, taken in a trial of the OX40 agonist ivuxolimab. The receptor comes from an adult with an advanced solid tumor such as melanoma, head and neck, liver or kidney cancer. The rearrangement joins TRBV7-8 to TRBJ2-3; D remains unclear. DNA of the CDR3: TGTGCCAGCAGCTCTCCTCCCACAGATACGCAGTATTTT. This codes for CASSSPPTDTQYF.